This T cell receptor beta chain was profiled in a study of T-cell reconstitution after alpha-beta-depleted transplantation in children. Findings and caveats of the study: Several hundred expanded graft clones reportedly were the source of alpha-beta T cells about two months after transplant.

Preparing the TCRbeta library involved the use of unique molecular identifiers. Via MiXCR, TCRdb re-called the PCR reads, giving one row per CDR3 protein. The sample records under 150,000 distinct CDR3 sequences, 9.7% being singletons. A remark on this clonotype: Its antigen remains unidentified.

The TCR comes from a girl under three years old who had a stem cell transplant for combined immunodeficiency, so the T cells may come from the graft donor. The sequencing here drew on PBMCs, mostly from graft donor cells, taken 180 days after TCRalphabeta/CD19-depleted stem cell transplant.

The CDR3 nucleotides are TGTGCCAGCAGCTTAGCACGTGAAAACACCATATATTTT. It translates to CASSLARENTIYF. The rearrangement uses TRBV7-9 and TRBJ1-3; D remains unclear. V was shortened by 0 bases and J by 6 bases, with 6 bases between the two germline ends. The CDR3 is 13 residues long. CDR1 and CDR2 from the germline V gene are SEHNR and FQNEAQ (reference sequence).